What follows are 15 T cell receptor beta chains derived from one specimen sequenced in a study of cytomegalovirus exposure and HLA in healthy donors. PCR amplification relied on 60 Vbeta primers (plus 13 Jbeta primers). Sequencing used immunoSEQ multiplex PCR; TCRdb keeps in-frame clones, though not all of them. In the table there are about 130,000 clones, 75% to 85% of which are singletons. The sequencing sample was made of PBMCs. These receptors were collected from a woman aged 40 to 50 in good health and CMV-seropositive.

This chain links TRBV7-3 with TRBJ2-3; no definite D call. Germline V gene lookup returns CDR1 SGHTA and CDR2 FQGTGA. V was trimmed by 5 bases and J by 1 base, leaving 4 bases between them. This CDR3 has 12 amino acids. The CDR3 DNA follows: TGTGCCAGCAGCCTTGGCACAGATACGCAGTATTTT. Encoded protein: CASSLGTDTQYF. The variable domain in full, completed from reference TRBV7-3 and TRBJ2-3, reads GAGVSQTPSNKVTEKGKYVELRCDPISGHTALYWYRQSLGQGPEFLIYFQGTGAADDSGLPNDRFFAVRPEGSVSTLKIQRTERGDSAVYLCASSLGTDTQYFGPGTRLTVL.

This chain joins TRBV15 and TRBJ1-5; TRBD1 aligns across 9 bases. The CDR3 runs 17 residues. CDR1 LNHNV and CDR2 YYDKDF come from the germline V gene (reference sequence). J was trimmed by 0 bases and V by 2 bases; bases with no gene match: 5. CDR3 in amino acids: CATSRTGTGYSNQPQHF. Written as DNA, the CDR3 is TGTGCCACCAGCAGAACCGGGACAGGGTATAGCAATCAGCCCCAGCATTTT.

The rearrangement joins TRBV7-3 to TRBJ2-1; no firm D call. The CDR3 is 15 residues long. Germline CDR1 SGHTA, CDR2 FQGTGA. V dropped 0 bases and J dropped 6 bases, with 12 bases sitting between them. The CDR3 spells CASSLTFSTRNEQFF. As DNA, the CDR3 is TGTGCCAGCAGCTTAACGTTCTCAACGCGCAATGAGCAGTTCTTC.

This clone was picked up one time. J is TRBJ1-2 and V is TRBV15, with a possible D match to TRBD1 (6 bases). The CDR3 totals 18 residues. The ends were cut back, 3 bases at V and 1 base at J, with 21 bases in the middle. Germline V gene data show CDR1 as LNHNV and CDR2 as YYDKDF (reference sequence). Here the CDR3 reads CATSSPRGAEPLNYGYTF. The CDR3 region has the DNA TGTGCCACCAGCAGTCCCCGGGGGGCAGAGCCACTTAACTATGGCTACACCTTC.

The CDR3 nucleotides read TGTGCCAGCAGCTTAGGCGCCTCCTACGAGCAGTACTTC. This gives the protein CASSLGASYEQYF. V and J are TRBV7-6 and TRBJ2-7, with D unresolved. Germline CDR1 reads SGHVS; CDR2 reads FNYEAQ. V was trimmed by 1 base and J by 0 bases, leaving 4 bases between them. CDR3 length: 13 residues.

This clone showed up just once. The CDR3 protein is CALGTSFSSTDTQYF. The CDR3 DNA reads TGTGCCCTGGGGACTAGCTTCTCTAGCACAGATACGCAGTATTTT. The J gene is TRBJ2-3, the V gene TRBV6-1; 9 bases map to TRBD2. Trimming removed 11 bases from V and 0 bases from J; junction bases left unmatched: 9. From germline, CDR1 is MNHNS and CDR2 SASEGT. The CDR3 is 15 amino acids.

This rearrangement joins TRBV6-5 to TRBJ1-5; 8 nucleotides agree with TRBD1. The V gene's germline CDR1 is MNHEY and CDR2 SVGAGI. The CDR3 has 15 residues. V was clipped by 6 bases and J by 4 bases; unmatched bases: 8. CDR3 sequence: CASRLTGEGNQPQHF. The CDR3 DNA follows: TGTGCCAGCAGGCTGACAGGGGAGGGGAATCAGCCCCAGCATTTT.

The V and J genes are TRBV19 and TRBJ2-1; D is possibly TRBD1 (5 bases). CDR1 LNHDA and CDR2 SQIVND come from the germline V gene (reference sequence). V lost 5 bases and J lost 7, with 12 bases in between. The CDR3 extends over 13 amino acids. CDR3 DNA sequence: TGTGCCAGTAGTGTCCTCAGGGCTAATGAGCAGTTCTTC. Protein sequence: CASSVLRANEQFF.

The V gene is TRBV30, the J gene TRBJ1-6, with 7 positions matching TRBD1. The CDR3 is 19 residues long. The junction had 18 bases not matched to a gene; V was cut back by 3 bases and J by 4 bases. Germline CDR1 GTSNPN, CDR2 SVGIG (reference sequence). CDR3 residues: CAWRRPGQQPSLYNSPLHF. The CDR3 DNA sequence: TGTGCCTGGAGGCGACCGGGACAGCAACCCTCCTTATATAATTCACCCCTCCACTTT.

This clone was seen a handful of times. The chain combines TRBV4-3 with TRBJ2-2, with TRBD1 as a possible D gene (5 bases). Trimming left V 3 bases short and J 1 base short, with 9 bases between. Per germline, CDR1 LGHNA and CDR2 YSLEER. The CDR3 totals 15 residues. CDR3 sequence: CASSQATVNTGELFF. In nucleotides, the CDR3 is TGCGCCAGCAGCCAGGCGACAGTGAACACCGGGGAGCTGTTTTTT.

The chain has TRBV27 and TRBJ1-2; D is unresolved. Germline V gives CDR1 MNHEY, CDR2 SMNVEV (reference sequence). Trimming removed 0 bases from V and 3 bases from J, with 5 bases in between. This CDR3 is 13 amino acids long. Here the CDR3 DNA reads TGTGCCAGCAGTTTATCTCGTGACTATGGCTACACCTTC. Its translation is CASSLSRDYGYTF.

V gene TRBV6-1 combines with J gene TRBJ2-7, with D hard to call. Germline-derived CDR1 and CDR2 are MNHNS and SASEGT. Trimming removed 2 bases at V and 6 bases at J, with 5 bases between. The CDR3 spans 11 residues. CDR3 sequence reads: CASSEPCEQYF. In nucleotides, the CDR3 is TGTGCCAGCAGTGAACCGTGCGAGCAGTACTTC.

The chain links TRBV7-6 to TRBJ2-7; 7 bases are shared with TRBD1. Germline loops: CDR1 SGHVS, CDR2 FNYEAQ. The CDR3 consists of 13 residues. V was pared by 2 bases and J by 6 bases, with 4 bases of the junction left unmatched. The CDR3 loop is CASSLSSGGEQYF. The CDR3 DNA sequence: TGTGCCAGCAGCTTATCCTCAGGGGGCGAGCAGTACTTC.

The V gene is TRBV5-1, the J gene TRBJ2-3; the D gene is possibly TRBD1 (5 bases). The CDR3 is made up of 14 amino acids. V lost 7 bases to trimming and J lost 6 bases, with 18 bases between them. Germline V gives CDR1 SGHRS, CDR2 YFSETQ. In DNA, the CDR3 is TGCGCCAGCCAGGGTTCCCTCTTGCTGGATACGCAGTATTTT. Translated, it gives CASQGSLLLDTQYF.

The CDR3 region has the DNA TGTGCCACCAGCAGCGGACAGGGAGGCTACACCTTC. Its translation is CATSSGQGGYTF. The chain combines TRBV15 with TRBJ1-2, with 8 bases identical to TRBD1. Trimming took 3 bases from V and 8 from J; bases not matched to a gene: 2. Per germline, CDR1 LNHNV and CDR2 YYDKDF (reference sequence). CDR3 length equals 12 residues.